These T cell receptor beta chains were read from a single sample in a study of T cell responses to AZD1222 COVID-19 vaccine. The protocol was immunoSEQ multiplex PCR, while the TCRdb copy is restricted to in-frame clones and leaves out a portion. Of some 130,000 clones in the sample, roughly 92% were seen once. The material was peripheral blood, obtained 28 days after the second AZD1222 dose. These receptors originate from an adult who received the AZD1222 COVID-19 vaccine. CDR3s include the opening cysteine and the closing phenylalanine or tryptophan. Each record gives: V gene, clone size, D gene, CDR3 length, CDR3 protein. The D gene is left open where the match is weak. The size entry is marked missing in some rows and otherwise reads once, few, many or a size class.

TRBV7-9 NA NA 15 CASSQTGTPTGELFF
TRBV3-1/TRBV3-2 NA NA 13 CASRWGWAGELFF
TRBV19 NA NA 14 CASRLARVNTEAFF
TRBV27 NA NA 15 CASRWGNSYNSPLHF
TRBV7-8 NA TRBD1 15 CASSAAQGARYEQYF
TRBV3-1/TRBV3-2 NA TRBD1 17 CASSQVPGQGTRETQYF
TRBV30 NA TRBD2 13 CAWTSGGAGELFF
TRBV30 NA NA 14 CAWSVVSGANVLTF
TRBV11-2 once NA 13 CASSLGSNQPQHF
TRBV24-1 once TRBD1 16 CATSDPRTGTQETQYF
TRBV20-1 NA NA 15 CSASKDSRSNQPQHF
TRBV29-1 NA NA 13 CSVERGEDTEAFF
TRBV6-5 NA NA 11 CASTRDRLYFF
TRBV5-6 NA TRBD1 13 CASSTGGEDTQYF
TRBV6-5 NA TRBD2 15 CASRRTSGMQETQYF
TRBV7-2 few TRBD2 14 CASSLASGGDEQYF